The present T cell receptor beta chain was sequenced within a study of blood T cells in healthy people across ages. Study in general: About one barcoded beta molecule per two T cells was captured by template switching.

Overall study findings and caveats: Greater diversity and more naive CD4+ cells were seen in long-lived donors than in aged donors.

Germline lookup yields CDR1 SQVTM and CDR2 ANQGSEA. V was cut by 5 bases and J by 4 bases, with 9 bases left in between. The CDR3 runs to 11 residues. Together with a sample-barcoded 5' primer, a J-beta primer mix was included in a second PCR lasting about 6 to 12 cycles. Every molecule of cDNA carried a tag from a template-switch adaptor with 12 random nucleotides. TCRdb reanalysed the 5' RACE reads using MiXCR and keeps one entry per CDR3 protein. The sample includes roughly 700,000 distinct CDR3 sequences, 20% to 25% of them seen just once. Only a few counts were recorded for this clonotype. Its antigen is not known. These data also featured in a second study, about T cells of mothers and their children. Per that paper: A few mothers and their six children, all healthy Caucasians, donated.

This chain uses TRBV29-1 with TRBJ2-7; D remains ambiguous. The sequenced sample was blood. This TCR was recovered from a boy aged 10-17 years in good health. The CDR3 DNA sequence: TGCAGCGTTACAGTTTTATACGAGCAGTACTTC. The encoded protein is CSVTVLYEQYF.